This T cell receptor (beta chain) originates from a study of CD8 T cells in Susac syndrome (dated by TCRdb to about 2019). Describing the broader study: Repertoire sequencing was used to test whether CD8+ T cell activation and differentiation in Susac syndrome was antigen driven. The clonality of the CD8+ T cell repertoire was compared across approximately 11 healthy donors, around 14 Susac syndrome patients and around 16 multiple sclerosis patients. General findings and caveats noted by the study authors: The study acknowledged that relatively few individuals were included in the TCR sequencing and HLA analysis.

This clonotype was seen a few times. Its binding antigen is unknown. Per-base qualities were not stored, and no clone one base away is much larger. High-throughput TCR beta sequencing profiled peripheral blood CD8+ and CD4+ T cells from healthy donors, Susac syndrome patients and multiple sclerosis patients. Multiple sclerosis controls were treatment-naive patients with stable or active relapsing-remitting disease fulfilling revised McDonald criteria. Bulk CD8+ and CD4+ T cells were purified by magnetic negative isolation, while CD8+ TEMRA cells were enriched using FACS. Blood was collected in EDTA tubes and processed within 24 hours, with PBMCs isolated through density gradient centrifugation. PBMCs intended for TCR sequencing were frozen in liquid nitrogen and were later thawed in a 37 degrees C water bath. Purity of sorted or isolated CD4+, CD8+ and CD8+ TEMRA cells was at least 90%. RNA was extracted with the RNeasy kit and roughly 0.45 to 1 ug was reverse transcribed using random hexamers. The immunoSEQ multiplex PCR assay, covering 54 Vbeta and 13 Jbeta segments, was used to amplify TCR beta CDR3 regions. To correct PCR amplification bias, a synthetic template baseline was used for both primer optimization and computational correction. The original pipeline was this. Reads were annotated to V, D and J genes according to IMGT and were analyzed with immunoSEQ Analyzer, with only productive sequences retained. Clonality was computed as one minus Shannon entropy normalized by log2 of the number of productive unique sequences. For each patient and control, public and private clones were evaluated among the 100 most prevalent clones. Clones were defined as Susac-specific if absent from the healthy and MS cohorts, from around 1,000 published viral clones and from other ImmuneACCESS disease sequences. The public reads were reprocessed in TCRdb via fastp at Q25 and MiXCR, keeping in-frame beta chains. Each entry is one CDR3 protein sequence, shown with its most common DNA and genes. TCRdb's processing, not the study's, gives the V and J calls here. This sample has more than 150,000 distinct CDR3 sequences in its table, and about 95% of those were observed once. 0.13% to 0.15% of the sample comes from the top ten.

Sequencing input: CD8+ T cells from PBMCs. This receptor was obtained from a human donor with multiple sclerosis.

The CDR3 reads CASSLDNYEQYF. The DNA sequence follows: TGTGCCAGCAGTTTAGACAACTACGAGCAGTACTTC. The rearranged chain carries TRBV12-3 or TRBV12-4 and TRBJ2-7; too little of a D gene remains to name it. The germline ends are 4 bases apart after V is trimmed by 1 base and J by 3 bases. From its cysteine to its phenylalanine, the CDR3 spans 12 amino acids. Kept here is only the CDR3 DNA, which spans 36 bases and is read in frame from base 1.